These 30 T cell receptor beta chains came from one sample sequenced in a study of blood T cell repertoires in COVID-19. Using immunoSEQ multiplex PCR, the repertoire was profiled, and TCRdb retains in-frame clones only, with some absent. The sample lists 300,000 to 400,000 clones, approximately 89% occurring once. The sample taken for sequencing was PBMCs or T cells enriched from blood (not recorded which). These receptors were collected from a man aged 25 to 45 who had recovered from COVID-19.

The chain joins TRBV28 to TRBJ1-5; D call uncertain. This CDR3 has 12 amino acids. V lost 7 bases and J 6 bases, leaving 10 bases between the germline ends. The germline gives CDR1 MDHEN, CDR2 SYDVKM. The CDR3 DNA reads TGTGCCAGCATGCGGGCAGGTCAGCCCCAGCATTTT. Its protein is CASMRAGQPQHF.

The CDR3 spells CASSARDSTHGAFF. CDR3 DNA sequence: TGTGCCAGCAGCGCGCGGGACAGTACACACGGAGCTTTCTTT. This chain links TRBV9 with TRBJ1-1; 7 nucleotides match TRBD1. Germline CDR1 is SGDLS and CDR2 is YYNGEE. V lost 3 bases, J lost 10 bases, and 12 bases stayed unmatched. The CDR3 length is 14 residues.

There are a few counts of this clone. The chain carries TRBV5-1 and TRBJ2-2, with no clear D. V lost 4 bases and J 4 bases, leaving 17 bases between the germline ends. The CDR3 extends over 16 amino acids. In germline, CDR1 is SGHRS, CDR2 YFSETQ. CDR3 amino acids: CASSNTDKASTGELFF. In DNA form, the CDR3 reads TGCGCCAGCAGCAACACCGATAAGGCTAGCACCGGGGAGCTGTTTTTT.

The V and J genes are TRBV3-1 (or the pseudogene TRBV3-2) and TRBJ2-1; 7 bases agree with TRBD1. CDR1 LGHDT and CDR2 YNNKEL come from the germline V gene (reference sequence). The V and J ends lost 3 bases and 0 bases, in that order; junction bases with no gene match: 11. The CDR3 has 18 residues. CDR3 sequence (DNA): TGTGCCAGCAGCCATGACAGGGAAAGGAGACGCTCCTACAATGAGCAGTTCTTC. Translation gives CASSHDRERRRSYNEQFF.

The V call is TRBV7-3, the J call TRBJ2-3; 9 positions match TRBD2. Trimming took 0 bases from V and 3 from J; bases not matched to a gene: 7. The CDR3 runs to 17 residues. In germline, CDR1 is SGHTA, CDR2 FQGTGA. CDR3 in amino acids: CASSLTVSGGSTDTQYF. The CDR3 DNA reads TGTGCCAGCAGCTTAACGGTTAGCGGGGGATCGACAGATACGCAGTATTTT.

The chain is built from TRBV4-1 and TRBJ2-3, with D perhaps matching TRBD2 (5 bases). Trimming pared 1 base from V and 2 bases from J, leaving 10 bases between. The CDR3 loop spans 15 amino acids. Per the germline V gene, CDR1 is MGHRA and CDR2 is YSYEKL. The CDR3 sequence: CASSQAGFFTDTQYF. In DNA, the CDR3 is TGCGCCAGCAGCCAAGCGGGGTTCTTCACAGATACGCAGTATTTT.

In this sample, this clone turned up a few times. The chain uses TRBV7-8 and TRBJ1-4, with D hard to call. The CDR3 has 17 amino acids. V was clipped by 1 base and J by 0 bases, with 12 bases between them. Germline CDR1 SGHVS, CDR2 FQNEAQ. The CDR3 DNA reads TGTGCCAGCAGCTTAGAGCCAGCGGGTTCAACTAATGAAAAACTGTTTTTT. Protein sequence: CASSLEPAGSTNEKLFF.

The chain recombines TRBV20-1 with TRBJ1-2; D gene ambiguous. The CDR3 length is 11 residues. The germline V and J ends were trimmed by 5 bases and 7 bases, with 11 bases remaining between them. CDR1 DFQATT and CDR2 SNEGSKA come from the germline V gene (reference sequence). In nucleotides, the CDR3 is TGCAGTGCTCGGAACCGGGGTGGCTACACCTTC. As protein: CSARNRGGYTF.

With regard to this clone: The junction differs from germline at one of its ends, possibly a read error. The chain has TRBV20-1 and TRBJ1-2; D might be TRBD1 (6 bases). The CDR3 has 10 amino acids. Germline loops: CDR1 DFQATT, CDR2 SNEGSKA (reference sequence). CDR3 loop: CSATRTAPNF. The CDR3 DNA sequence: TGCAGTGCTACCCGGACAGCTCCCAACTTC.

The chain's CDR3 is CASEGVATNFNYGYTF. CDR3 bases: TGTGCCAGCGAGGGAGTAGCGACGAACTTTAACTATGGCTACACCTTC. This chain connects TRBV5-6 to TRBJ1-2; no reliable D call. Trimming shortened V by 7 bases and J by 1 base, and 20 bases separated the two germline ends. The CDR3 extends over 16 amino acids. The V gene's germline CDR1 is SGHDT and CDR2 YYEEEE.

The chain couples TRBV28 to TRBJ2-4; a weak D match, TRBD1 (5 bases). Germline V gives CDR1 MDHEN, CDR2 SYDVKM. Between the trimmed V and J ends, which lost 2 bases and 9 bases, there was a span of 14 bases. The CDR3 runs to 14 residues. This chain's CDR3 is CASSLRTLKGIQYF. CDR3 coding DNA: TGTGCCAGCAGTTTACGGACACTGAAGGGCATTCAGTACTTC.

The CDR3 spells CASSIDLSRVDTQYF. The CDR3 nucleotides read TGTGCCAGTAGTATAGATTTATCGAGGGTAGATACGCAGTATTTT. The chain recombines TRBV19 with TRBJ2-3; tentatively, D is TRBD2 (5 bases). The V end was cut by 0 bases, the J end by 5 bases, with 12 bases between. This CDR3 has 15 residues. The germline CDR1 and CDR2 sequences are LNHDA and SQIVND (reference sequence).

The genes are TRBV7-3 and TRBJ2-7; 8 bases map to TRBD1. The germline gives CDR1 SGHTA, CDR2 FQGTGA. CDR3 length equals 15 residues. V was clipped by 2 bases and J by 2 bases; unmatched bases: 5. CDR3 nucleotides: TGTGCCAGCAGCTTATGGGCAGGGGGCCCCTACGAGCAGTACTTC. Its protein is CASSLWAGGPYEQYF.

This chain connects TRBV7-9 to TRBJ1-6; D uncertain. Trimming removed 4 bases from V and 14 bases from J, with 12 bases in between. The CDR3 is 12 amino acids. Germline lookup yields CDR1 SEHNR and CDR2 FQNEAQ (reference sequence). DNA for the CDR3: TGTGCCAGCAGCTCCCTACCAGGAACCCTCCACTTT. Translation gives CASSSLPGTLHF.

This clone was detected only once. The rearrangement links TRBV3-1 (or the pseudogene TRBV3-2) to TRBJ2-7; 7 positions match TRBD1. CDR3 length: 15 residues. V lost 4 bases, J lost 4 bases, and 10 bases stayed unmatched. Looked up from germline, CDR1 is LGHDT and CDR2 is YNNKEL (reference sequence). CDR3 nucleotides: TGTGCCAGCAGCCCCGCCGGGACAGTGGGATACGAGCAGTACTTC. It is translated as CASSPAGTVGYEQYF.

The chain links TRBV2 to TRBJ1-2; D might be TRBD1 (6 bases). CDR1 is SNHLY, CDR2 FYNNEI, per germline. V was trimmed by 7 bases and J by 4 bases, leaving 19 bases between them. There are 15 residues in the CDR3. CDR3 nucleotide sequence: TGTGCCAGCACTCGGGGGGGGCGCTTAAGCTATGGCTACACCTTC. Its protein is CASTRGGRLSYGYTF. The full variable domain, rest sourced from reference TRBV2 and TRBJ1-2, is EPEVTQTPSHQVTQMGQEVILRCVPISNHLYFYWYRQILGQKVEFLVSFYNNEISEKSEIFDDQFSVERPDGSNFTLKIRSTKLEDSAMYFCASTRGGRLSYGYTFGSGTRLTVV.

The rearrangement uses TRBV5-1 and TRBJ2-1; D is unresolved. V lost 4 bases and J 3 bases, leaving 8 bases between the germline ends. The CDR3 sequence is 13 residues long. The V gene's germline CDR1 is SGHRS and CDR2 YFSETQ. The CDR3 spells CASSPLDYNEQFF. The CDR3, as DNA: TGCGCCAGCAGCCCGCTAGACTACAATGAGCAGTTCTTC.

The CDR3 region has the DNA TGTGCCAGCAGCTTATTTAATAATTCACCCCTCCACTTT. It yields the protein CASSLFNNSPLHF. This rearrangement joins TRBV7-9 to TRBJ1-6; no clear D. The CDR3 loop spans 13 amino acids. Germline CDR1 and CDR2: SEHNR and FQNEAQ (reference sequence). The ends were cut back, 2 bases at V and 5 bases at J, with 4 bases in the middle. The whole variable domain, filled in from reference TRBV7-9 and TRBJ1-6, reads DTGVSQNPRHKITKRGQNVTFRCDPISEHNRLYWYRQTLGQGPEFLTYFQNEAQLEKSRLLSDRFSAERPKGSFSTLEIQRTEQGDSAMYLCASSLFNNSPLHFGNGTRLTVT.

The genes are TRBV29-1 and TRBJ2-1; 8 bases map to TRBD2. V was pared by 3 bases and J by 8 bases, with 3 bases of the junction left unmatched. CDR1 SQVTM and CDR2 ANQGSEA come from the germline V gene. This CDR3 comprises 12 residues. DNA for the CDR3: TGCAGCGTTGAGCGGGGGGCATATGAGCAGTTCTTC. Translation gives CSVERGAYEQFF.

J is TRBJ1-5 and V is TRBV4-1; 7 positions match TRBD1. This CDR3 contains 15 residues. Germline CDR1 is MGHRA and CDR2 is YSYEKL. Trimming at V came to 2 bases and at J to 5 bases, leaving 6 bases not matched to a gene. The CDR3 sequence is CASSQWGQTDQPQHF. The CDR3 DNA reads as TGCGCCAGCAGCCAATGGGGACAGACCGATCAGCCCCAGCATTTT.

In this sample, this clone is medium-sized. The chain uses TRBV19 and TRBJ2-3; 14 nucleotides line up with TRBD2. V lost 4 bases, J lost 2 bases, and 2 bases stayed unmatched. Germline values: CDR1 LNHDA, CDR2 SQIVND (reference sequence). This CDR3 spans 16 amino acids. CDR3 coding DNA: TGTGCCAGTAGTACGGGACTAGCGGGGGCCACAGATACGCAGTATTTT. Translating it yields CASSTGLAGATDTQYF.

The genes are TRBV18 and TRBJ1-5; 8 bases agree with TRBD1. The CDR3 totals 14 residues. Unmatched junction bases numbered 6, after V lost 4 bases and J lost 7 bases. The germline V gene has CDR1 KGHSH and CDR2 LQKENI. The CDR3 bases are TGTGCCAGCTCACTCGGACAGGGCAGCCAGCCCCAGCATTTT. Residues: CASSLGQGSQPQHF.

CDR3 in amino acids: CATSDSLQTGVDGYTF. CDR3 nucleotides: TGTGCCACCAGTGATTCCTTACAGACAGGGGTGGATGGCTACACCTTC. The chain has TRBV24-1 and TRBJ1-2, with TRBD1 matching 8 bases. The V gene's germline CDR1 is KGHDR and CDR2 SFDVKD. The V gene end was trimmed by 2 bases and the J gene end by 6 bases; junction bases not matched to a gene: 10. The CDR3 has 16 residues.

The chain has TRBV15 and TRBJ2-7, with TRBD2 matching 7 bases. The junction had 9 bases not matched to a gene; V was cut back by 1 base and J by 3 bases. Germline V CDR1 and CDR2: LNHNV, YYDKDF (reference sequence). The CDR3 runs 16 residues. The CDR3 is CATSRGWREGGYEQYF. The CDR3 nucleotides are TGTGCCACCAGCAGAGGGTGGAGGGAGGGCGGCTACGAGCAGTACTTC. Together with reference TRBV15 and TRBJ2-7, the CDR3 gives the full variable domain: DAMVIQNPRYQVTQFGKPVTLSCSQTLNHNVMYWYQQKSSQAPKLLFHYYDKDFNNEADTPDNFQSRRPNTSFCFLDIRSPGLGDTAMYLCATSRGWREGGYEQYFGPGTRLTVT.

The J gene is TRBJ2-5, the V gene TRBV18; 7 positions agree with TRBD1. Per germline, CDR1 KGHSH and CDR2 LQKENI. V shed 5 bases, J shed 5 bases, and the junction held 5 bases outside the gene matches. There are 13 residues in the CDR3. The CDR3, as DNA: TGTGCCAGCTCAGCGACAGGGTCGGAGACCCAGTACTTC. Its protein is CASSATGSETQYF.

This clone has a single count. The chain joins TRBV4-1 to TRBJ2-2, with TRBD1 identical over 7 bases. The CDR3 runs to 14 residues. Germline CDR1 reads MGHRA; CDR2 reads YSYEKL. V trimming: 5 bases; J trimming: 7 bases; junction bases outside the gene matches: 7. CDR3: CASSGQGDGGELFF. The CDR3 region has the DNA TGCGCCAGCAGCGGGCAGGGGGACGGCGGGGAGCTGTTTTTT.

Only one count was recorded for this clone. This chain connects TRBV3-1 (or the pseudogene TRBV3-2) to TRBJ2-7, with TRBD2 matching 10 bases. Germline values: CDR1 LGHDT, CDR2 YNNKEL (reference sequence). The CDR3 consists of 14 residues. Losses at the gene ends were 5 bases for V and 4 bases for J; bases not matched to a gene: 5. CDR3 DNA: TGTGCCAGCAGCGGAGCGGGGGGGCCTTACGAGCAGTACTTC. Translated, it gives CASSGAGGPYEQYF.

The chain employs TRBV28 and TRBJ2-3; 9 bases are shared with TRBD1. There are 15 residues in the CDR3. From germline, CDR1 is MDHEN and CDR2 SYDVKM. J was trimmed by 6 bases and V by 6 bases; bases with no gene match: 10. The CDR3 loop reads CASSRPGQGSDTQYF. CDR3 nucleotide sequence: TGTGCCAGCAGCCGTCCGGGACAGGGTTCCGATACGCAGTATTTT.

The V call is TRBV5-1, the J call TRBJ2-7; TRBD1 matches 7 bases. Trimming at V came to 4 bases and at J to 3 bases, leaving 10 bases not matched to a gene. Germline V gene lookup returns CDR1 SGHRS and CDR2 YFSETQ. There are 15 residues in the CDR3. DNA for the CDR3: TGCGCCAGCAGCGACCGGGACAGAAGTAACTACGAGCAGTACTTC. Translated: CASSDRDRSNYEQYF.

Only one count was recorded for this clone. The J gene is TRBJ2-5, the V gene TRBV12-3 or TRBV12-4; D is possibly TRBD2 (6 bases). This CDR3 comprises 13 residues. V lost 5 bases and J 6 bases, leaving 13 bases between the germline ends. CDR3 loop: CASSRLVVKTQYF. The CDR3 bases are TGTGCCAGCAGTAGACTAGTGGTAAAGACCCAGTACTTC.